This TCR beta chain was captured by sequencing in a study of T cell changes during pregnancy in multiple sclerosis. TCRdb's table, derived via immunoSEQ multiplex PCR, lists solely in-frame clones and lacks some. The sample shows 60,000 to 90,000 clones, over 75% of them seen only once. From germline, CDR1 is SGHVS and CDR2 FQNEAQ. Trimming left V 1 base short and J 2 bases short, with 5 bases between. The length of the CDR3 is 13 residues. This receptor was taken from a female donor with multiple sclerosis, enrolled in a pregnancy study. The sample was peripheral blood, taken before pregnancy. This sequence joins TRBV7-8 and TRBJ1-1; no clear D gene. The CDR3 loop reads CASSLDRNTEAFF. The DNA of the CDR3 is TGTGCCAGCAGCTTAGATCGTAACACTGAAGCTTTCTTT.